The present T cell receptor (beta chain) was sequenced within a study of cytomegalovirus exposure and HLA in healthy donors listed by TCRdb under 2017. As for the study more broadly: An earlier analysis of approximately 600 of the donors reported 250 to 350 Gb of sequence data and more than 90 million unique TCR beta sequences from some 180 million T cells. Four or five DR-DQ haplotypes were handled as single units for association and clustering because linkage in the cohort was strong. All discovery cohort repertoires had been generated on a single sequencing platform. In addition to the first cohort of several hundred subjects, a separate validation cohort of 130 or so different subjects was used. Roughly 300 gigabases of sequencing data and tens of millions of unique TCR sequences were included in an early release covering roughly 700 HLA-typed donors. Class I and class II HLA loci were covered by the typing at four-digit resolution. Of the roughly 400 genotyped donors, about 80% fell in the genetic ancestry cluster associated with self-reported Caucasian donors. Donor age, sex, ethnicity and CMV serostatus were collected together with the repertoire data. The study aimed to test whether cataloging public T cell receptors could reveal signatures of past pathogen exposure. A later analysis re-examined previously published TCR beta repertoires from roughly 650 donors and added high-resolution HLA genotyping to investigate patterns of TCR occurrence. Genome-wide SNP genotypes for about 65% of the 666 donors were used in a later genetic analysis, which treated that subset as a discovery cohort. Among a few hundred genotyped donors of the cohort, an average of roughly 240,000 unique TCR beta nucleotide sequences were sequenced per donor, roughly a sixth of them non-productive. An earlier analysis of approximately 640 of the donors applied high-throughput TCR beta sequencing to assess whether each TCR beta V gene segment acted as functional or pseudogenic. Rather than using new phenotypic data, the later analysis identified candidate immune exposures from TCR beta sequences and from how often those sequences occurred across donors. The study profiled the T cell repertoires of fewer than 850 subjects by immunosequencing and related them to cytomegalovirus serostatus. To predict cytomegalovirus infection status, the study combined high-throughput TCR immunosequencing, statistical association of individual TCRs with disease status, and machine learning. The number of donors typed differed by locus, with about 629-630 for A, B, C, DRB1 and DQB1, over 500 for DQA1, over 600 for DPA1, and around 430 for DPB1.

What the authors observed across the whole study: Presence/absence analyses assumed roughly uniform sequencing depth across donors, an assumption that may not hold. When HLA alleles, especially DR and DQ, strongly co-occurred, attributing TCR associations to individual alleles was difficult. A later analysis found that most CMV-associated TCR beta chains appeared HLA-restricted, with HLA associations seemingly driven largely by CMV exposure. Correlated functional status among segregating V segments might be attributable to linkage disequilibrium, but an unknown experimental factor could not be ruled out. Because HLA typing was unavailable for some donors at each locus, only the typed subset was used in association tests. An association between a missense DCLRE1C variant and V-gene and J-gene trimming of TCR beta chains was found in a later genetic analysis and replicated in an independent cohort. A few of the identified cytomegalovirus-associated TCR beta chains were confirmed in vitro to be specific for cytomegalovirus antigens. Immune exposure information for the cohort was limited to CMV serostatus. According to a later analysis, parvovirus B19, influenza, CMV and Epstein-Barr virus appeared linked to several top co-occurrence clusters. Compared with equally common non-associated chains, HLA-associated TCR beta chains in a later analysis were more clonally expanded and had lower generation probabilities. According to a later analysis, TCR association rates differed among HLA loci, with DRB1 alleles showing the most associated TCRs and HLA-C alleles showing the fewest. The authors suggested that the approach could potentially be extended to other disease states and immunological phenotypes. A later genetic analysis reported fewer N-insertions in productive TCRs among donors in an Asian-associated ancestry cluster than the approximately 700-donor mean. A later analysis associated about 16,000 TCR beta sequences with specific HLA alleles at a false discovery rate of 0.05. In the study, around 150 TCR beta chains were listed as associated with cytomegalovirus. The sequencing pipeline was judged likely to have produced a cluster of highly shared sequence variants as a technical artifact. Because counts were too low, about 15 rarely observed V segments, including chromosome 9 orphons, were left out of the earlier analysis of over 550 of the donors. An earlier analysis of several hundred of the donors showed that most TCR beta V segments appeared in productive rearrangements either about 87% or about 30% of the time, which broadly matched IMGT annotations. The 87-base-pair reads could not distinguish some IMGT-functional V segments, including TRBV6-2 and TRBV6-3, so those segments were excluded. A further reported finding was that TCR beta sequences accurately predicted the HLA-A and HLA-B alleles for most subjects in the first cohort. While some public TCRs were present in many individuals, most TCR sequences turned up only very rarely across donors. The classifier was reported to diagnose cytomegalovirus status with high specificity and sensitivity in both the original and validation cohorts. This cohort had only TCR beta chains sequenced, and the lack of alpha or paired-chain data limited which features could be detected.

V drops 2 bases and J drops 0 bases, leaving 4 bases in between. CDR1 is given as SEHNR and CDR2 as FQNEAQ, both from the germline V gene (reference sequence). The cysteine opens and the phenylalanine closes a CDR3 of 13 amino acids. Of all the DNA, just the CDR3 is kept, 39 bases in frame from base 1. The cohort was made up of several hundred healthy bone marrow donors. All cohort members were sampled while nominally healthy, although unrecorded immune exposures were likely present. The donor tested CMV seropositive and was one of the 289 seropositive cohort members. Every donor gave a peripheral blood sample, and the peripheral blood mononuclear cells from that sample were used for TCR beta sequencing. The Qiagen DNeasy Blood Extraction Kit was used to extract genomic DNA from the blood cell samples. Library creation used the immunoSEQ multiplex PCR assay. A mixture of 60 forward primers for TCR Vbeta segments and 13 reverse primers for TCR Jbeta segments was used in the multiplex PCR. A multiplex PCR assay on genomic DNA amplified the CDR3 region of rearranged TCR beta genes. The Illumina HiSeq System was used to sequence the amplified TCR beta libraries as 87-base-pair reads. The authors' pipeline ran thus. Across the 600 to 700 repertoires, a later analysis counted some 81 million unique TCR beta chains, around 11 million of which were shared by at least two donors. A nearest-neighbor algorithm error-corrected the raw reads and collapsed the reads into unique sequences, merging closely related sequences to remove PCR and sequencing errors. CDR3 sequences were aligned to IMGT reference sequences to assign V, D and J gene segments. For a sequence to be retained, a match of at least six nucleotides to both a V gene segment and a J gene segment was required. Rearrangements were classified as productive when the CDR3 lacked stop codons and remained in frame with V and J, and all other rearrangements were classified as non-productive. Following IMGT convention, CDR3 was defined as the stretch from the second conserved V-encoded cysteine up to the conserved J-encoded phenylalanine. The earlier analysis of approximately 590 of the donors excluded any sequence lacking an unambiguous match to a single V gene segment. An earlier analysis of some 610 of the donors called V segments functional above 56.7% productive rearrangements and segregating when the between-donor standard deviation exceeded 5%. To diagnose cytomegalovirus status from the catalog of TCR beta chain sequences, a statistical classification framework was built. V and J gene assignment, in a later analysis, came from comparing TCR nucleotide sequences with IMGT/GENE-DB human TR gene sequences. Using the TCRdist pipeline, a later analysis assigned CDR3 sequences along with most-parsimonious VDJ recombination scenarios. A later analysis defined each TCR beta chain by its CDR3 amino acid sequence plus V-gene family, and excluded reads lacking a unique V-gene family. As a way to deal with suspected cross-contamination and a sequencing artifact, a later analysis dropped hundreds of nucleotide sequences that were highly shared and had low generation probability. A later analysis calculated a clonal expansion index for each public chain from normalized within-repertoire ranks of inferred template counts. Generation probabilities in a later analysis came from a VDJ recombination model fitted to out-of-frame rearrangements, and those results were checked against IGoR. A later analysis scored TCR-TCR, TCR-HLA and TCR-CMV co-occurrence with hypergeometric tests, applying a repertoire-size bias correction to TCR pairs. False discovery rates were estimated in a later analysis by permuting HLA or CMV assignments 20 times. A later analysis grouped co-occurring TCRs with DBSCAN, adding TCRdist sequence similarity when clustering within HLA-allele-positive subsets. For co-occurrence clustering, repertoires with fewer than 30,000 or more than 120,000 public chains were excluded, along with about five repertoires with anomalous nucleotide sharing. The table was pulled from immuneACCESS by TCRdb, which kept in-frame rearrangements only. Such tables lose some clones; where checked, under half of the loss comes from unresolved V genes, and the rest has no known cause. D and trimming were read from the DNA, whereas the V and J calls and clone size are those reported in that table. The sample table shows 50,000 to 60,000 clones, and roughly 76% are seen once. The ten largest clones add up to under 3.5% of the sample.

Comments on this clone: This clone's antigen is unknown. The input lacks base qualities; no much larger clone sits a single base away.

This TCR was recovered from a woman aged 40 to 50 in good health and CMV-seropositive. The sequenced sample consisted of PBMCs. Recombination linked TRBV7-9 to TRBJ2-5, with no D gene named confidently. The DNA sequence reads TGTGCCAGCAGCTTACCCAACCAAGAGACCCAGTACTTC. Its translation is CASSLPNQETQYF.